Below, 9 T cell receptor beta chains from the same sample are listed, as sequenced in a study of response to subunit inactivated influenza vaccine (dated by TCRdb to the late 2010s). Library construction relied on RT-PCR. The instrument was an Illumina HiSeq 2500. TCRdb itself trimmed the public reads at Q25 with fastp, ran MiXCR and retained productive beta chains. Under each unique CDR3 protein, matching rows form one entry showing the most common genes and DNA. In this sample the table shows roughly 500,000 distinct CDR3 sequences, approximately 17% of which occur a single time. Of the sample, roughly 3.1% is held by the ten largest clones. The material was CD4+ T cells sorted from PBMCs, obtained around 25 months after vaccination. These TCRs come from a man between 50 and 75 years old who received an inactivated influenza vaccine. Donor details come from another sample of the same person, matched by shared clones.

The chain carries TRBV24-1 and TRBJ2-6, with a tentative D call TRBD2 (6 bases). V lost 9 bases and J 2 bases, leaving 16 bases between the germline ends. CDR1 is KGHDR, CDR2 SFDVKD, per germline. CDR3 length: 16 amino acids. CDR3 region: CATSPGGTPGANVLTF. CDR3 DNA: TGTGCCACCTCCCCTGGGGGGACCCCTGGGGCCAACGTCCTGACTTTC.

This clonotype was counted between two and nine times. V and J are TRBV3-1 and TRBJ2-6; TRBD1 matches at 8 bases. The V and J ends lost 1 base and 2 bases, in that order; junction bases with no gene match: 4. CDR3 size: 17 residues. CDR1 is LGHDT, CDR2 YNNKEL, per germline (reference sequence). The CDR3 region has the DNA TGTGCCAGCAGCCAAGTCTCAGGGGGCGCTGGGGCCAACGTCCTGACTTTC. Its protein is CASSQVSGGAGANVLTF. The variable domain in full, with the rest retrieved from reference TRBV3-1 and TRBJ2-6, is DTAVSQTPKYLVTQMGNDKSIKCEQNLGHDTMYWYKQDSKKFLKIMFSYNNKELIINETVPNRFSPKSPDKAHLNLHINSLELGDSAVYFCASSQVSGGAGANVLTFGAGSRLTVL.

In this sample, this clonotype turned up once. The rearrangement joins TRBV3-1 to TRBJ2-1; a weak D match, TRBD1 (6 bases). V was pared by 5 bases and J by 10 bases, with 15 bases between. Germline CDR1 reads LGHDT; CDR2 reads YNNKEL (reference sequence). CDR3 size: 13 residues. The CDR3 nucleotides read TGTGCCAGCAGCGGACAGACCCGACGGGAGCAGTTCTTC. Protein: CASSGQTRREQFF.

This clonotype was found a few times. The chain recombines TRBV4-1 with TRBJ2-5, with D perhaps TRBD2 (6 bases). The ends were cut back, 3 bases at V and 3 bases at J, with 11 bases in the middle. This CDR3 contains 14 residues. Germline V CDR1 and CDR2: MGHRA, YSYEKL. The CDR3 DNA reads as TGCGCCAGCAGCCAGATAGGAGGGAAAGAGACCCAGTACTTC. Its translation is CASSQIGGKETQYF.

This clonotype was observed a handful of times. This chain joins TRBV15 and TRBJ2-7, with no clear D. Between the trimmed V and J ends, which lost 5 bases and 0 bases, there was a span of 11 bases. This CDR3 spans 14 amino acids. The germline CDR1 and CDR2 sequences are LNHNV and YYDKDF (reference sequence). DNA for the CDR3: TGTGCCACCAGCGTGCTAGGGCCCTCCTACGAGCAGTACTTC. This sequence encodes CATSVLGPSYEQYF.

V usage is TRBV20-1 and J usage is TRBJ1-2; 8 bases are shared with TRBD1. This CDR3 is built from 12 residues. Trimming cost V 2 bases and J 8 bases; bases outside gene matches: 4. Germline CDR1 is DFQATT and CDR2 is SNEGSKA (reference sequence). In DNA form, the CDR3 reads TGCAGTGCTAGACAGGGGGCGCTGGGCTACACCTTC. Its translation is CSARQGALGYTF.

The sample holds many counts of this clonotype. V is TRBV9 and J is TRBJ2-2; no reliable D call. The CDR3 consists of 13 residues. Trimming cost V 6 bases and J 5 bases, with 11 bases left between them. Germline V CDR1 and CDR2: SGDLS, YYNGEE. The CDR3 DNA follows: TGTGCCAGCACTGGGGTTCGGACCGGGGAGCTGTTTTTT. It encodes CASTGVRTGELFF. The entire variable domain, with the rest obtained from reference TRBV9 and TRBJ2-2, is as follows: DSGVTQTPKHLITATGQRVTLRCSPRSGDLSVYWYQQSLDQGLQFLIQYYNGEERAKGNILERFSAQQFPDLHSELNLSSLELGDSALYFCASTGVRTGELFFGEGSRLTVL.

This clonotype was seen more than once but under ten times. The CDR3 DNA reads TGTGCCAGCAGCCCCCAGCCACAGGGGAACACTGAAGCTTTCTTT. Residues: CASSPQPQGNTEAFF. The V and J genes are TRBV12-3 or TRBV12-4 and TRBJ1-1, with TRBD1 as a possible D gene (6 bases). The V end was cut by 6 bases, the J end by 1 base, with 15 bases between. The CDR3 runs 15 residues.

This clonotype was picked up a small number of times. V and J are TRBV6-5 and TRBJ1-1; D gene ambiguous. This CDR3 region has 11 residues. Trimming pared 8 bases from V and 2 bases from J, leaving 6 bases between. Germline CDR1 reads MNHEY; CDR2 reads SVGAGI. The CDR3 protein is CASQVNTEAFF. In nucleotides, the CDR3 is TGTGCCAGCCAGGTCAACACTGAAGCTTTCTTT.